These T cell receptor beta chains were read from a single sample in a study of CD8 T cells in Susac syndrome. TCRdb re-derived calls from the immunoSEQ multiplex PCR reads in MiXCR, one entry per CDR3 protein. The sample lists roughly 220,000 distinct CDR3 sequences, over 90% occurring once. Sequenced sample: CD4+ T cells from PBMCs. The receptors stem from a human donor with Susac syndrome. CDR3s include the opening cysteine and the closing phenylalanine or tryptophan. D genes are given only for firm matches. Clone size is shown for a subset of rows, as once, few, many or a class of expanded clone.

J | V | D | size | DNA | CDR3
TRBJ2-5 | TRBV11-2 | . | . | TGTGCCAGCAGCTTAGGCAGCTTAAAGACCCAGTACTTC | CASSLGSLKTQYF
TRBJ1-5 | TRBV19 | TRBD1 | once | TGTGCCAGTAGTATGCAAGGGGGCAGCAATCAGCCCCAGCATTTT | CASSMQGGSNQPQHF
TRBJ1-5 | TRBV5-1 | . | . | TGCGCCAGCAGCTTGTTCCCCCAGGGCAGGAGCGTGTCTGGCAATCAGCCCCAGCATTTT | CASSLFPQGRSVSGNQPQHF
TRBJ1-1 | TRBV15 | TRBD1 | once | TGTGCCACCAGCAGAGCCCCGACAGGGATAAACACTGAAGCTTTCTTT | CATSRAPTGINTEAFF
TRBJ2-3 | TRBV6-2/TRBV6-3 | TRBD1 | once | TGTGCCAGCAGGACTCGACAGGGGCGGACAGATACGCAGTATTTT | CASRTRQGRTDTQYF
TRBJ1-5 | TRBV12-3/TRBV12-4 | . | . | TGTGCCAGCAGCTCGCTTAAGGGCACTCCACGTCCCCTACCGCCCCAGCATTTT | CASSSLKGTPRPLPPQHF
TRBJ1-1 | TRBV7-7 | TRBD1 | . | TGTGCTAGGGGGACAGCGCTGATGAAAGCTTTCTTT | CARGTALMKAFF
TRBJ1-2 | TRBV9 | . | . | TGTGCCAGCAGCAATGTCGTAGGTGGACAGCTGCGACTCCTAGGGTATGGCTACACCTTC | CASSNVVGGQLRLLGYGYTF
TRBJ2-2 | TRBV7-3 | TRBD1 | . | TGTGCCAGCAGTCCCCGGGACAGGGGGACCGGGGAGCTGTTTTTT | CASSPRDRGTGELFF
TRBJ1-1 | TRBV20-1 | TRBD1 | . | TGCAGTGCTAGGGGGACAGGGGACACTGAAGCTTTCTTT | CSARGTGDTEAFF
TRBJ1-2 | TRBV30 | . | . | TGTGCCTGGAGTGTACAGTCTTCCTTTAACTATGGCTACACCTTC | CAWSVQSSFNYGYTF
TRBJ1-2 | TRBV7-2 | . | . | TGTGCCAGCAGCTTATCGGGCACAGGGAATCTCGGCTACACCTTC | CASSLSGTGNLGYTF
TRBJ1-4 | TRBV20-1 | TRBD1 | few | TGCAGTGCTAGGGGACAGGCAAATGAAAAACTGTTTTTT | CSARGQANEKLFF
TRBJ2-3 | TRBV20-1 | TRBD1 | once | TGCAGTGCCCAACCCCAGGGGGCGCCCGATACGCAGTATTTT | CSAQPQGAPDTQYF
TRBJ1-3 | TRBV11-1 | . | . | TGTGCCAGCAGCTTAGAAGGCGTTACCCAACCGATCTCTGGAAACACCATATATTTT | CASSLEGVTQPISGNTIYF
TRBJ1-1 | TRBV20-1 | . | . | TGCAGTGCCCCCGACAGCTCGAACACTGAAGCTTTCTTT | CSAPDSSNTEAFF
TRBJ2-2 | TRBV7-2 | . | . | TGTGCCAGCAGCTCCTTGACAGGGAGGGGCACCGGGGAGCTGTTTTTT | CASSSLTGRGTGELFF
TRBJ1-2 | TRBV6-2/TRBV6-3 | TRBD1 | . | TGTGCCAGCAGGACGGACAGGGACAACTATGGCTACACCTTC | CASRTDRDNYGYTF
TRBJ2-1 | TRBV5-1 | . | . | TGCGCCAGCAGCTTGGATGTGGAGCAGTTCTTC | CASSLDVEQFF
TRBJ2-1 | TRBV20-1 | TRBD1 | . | TGCAGTGCTAGAACCGGGACAGGGAAGGATGAGCAGTTCTTC | CSARTGTGKDEQFF
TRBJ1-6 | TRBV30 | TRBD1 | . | TGTGCCTGGAGGCGGGGACAGGGGACTAATTCACCCCTCCACTTT | CAWRRGQGTNSPLHF
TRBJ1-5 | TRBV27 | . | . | TGTGCCAGCAGTCGGATTGGGGGCAATCAGCCCCAGCATTTT | CASSRIGGNQPQHF
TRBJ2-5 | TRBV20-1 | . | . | TGCAGTGCTCCTACACAGGGCCAGGGAGAGACCCAGTACTTC | CSAPTQGQGETQYF
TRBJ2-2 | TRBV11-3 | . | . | TGTGCCAGCAGCTTAGCCCCCACCGGGGAGCTGTTTTTT | CASSLAPTGELFF
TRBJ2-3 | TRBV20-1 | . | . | TGCAGTGCGCGACAGCCCATCACAGATACGCAGTATTTT | CSARQPITDTQYF
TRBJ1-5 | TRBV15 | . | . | TGTGCCACCAGCAGAGTGGGTGCGGGCAATCAGCCCCAGCATTTT | CATSRVGAGNQPQHF
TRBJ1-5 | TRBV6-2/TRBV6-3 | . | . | TGTGCCAGCAGTTACGCAGGCCCAACGCCCCAGCATTTT | CASSYAGPTPQHF
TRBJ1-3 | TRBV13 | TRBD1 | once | TGTGCCAGCACCTCCCTGCTACAGGGGGCTTTCCGCTTCTCTGGAAACACCATATATTTT | CASTSLLQGAFRFSGNTIYF
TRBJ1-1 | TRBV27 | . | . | TGTGCCAGCCGTTTCGTGGGGAACACTGAAGCTTTCTTT | CASRFVGNTEAFF
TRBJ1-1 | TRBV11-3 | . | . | TGTGCCAGCAGCTTACTTAAGGGTTCGTACACTGAAGCTTTCTTT | CASSLLKGSYTEAFF
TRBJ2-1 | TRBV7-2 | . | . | TGTGCCAGCAGCTTTGACGGGTACACATGGAATGAGCAGTTCTTC | CASSFDGYTWNEQFF
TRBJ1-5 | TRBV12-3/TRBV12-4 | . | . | TGTGCCAGCAGGCCGACCGAAAATAGCAATCAGCCCCAGCATTTT | CASRPTENSNQPQHF
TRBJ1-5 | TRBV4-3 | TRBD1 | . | TGCGCCAGCAGCCAAGATCTGGACAGGGCGAATCAGCCCCAGCATTTT | CASSQDLDRANQPQHF
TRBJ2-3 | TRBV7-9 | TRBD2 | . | TGTGCCAGCAGGGAACTAGCGGGGGGCGAGGGGGATACGCAGTATTTT | CASRELAGGEGDTQYF
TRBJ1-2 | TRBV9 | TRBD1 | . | TGTGCCAGCAGCGAGACAGGGGGGTCTAACTATGGCTACACCTTC | CASSETGGSNYGYTF
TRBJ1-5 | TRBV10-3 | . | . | TGTGCCATCAGTGATGGTAATAATCAGCCCCAGCATTTT | CAISDGNNQPQHF
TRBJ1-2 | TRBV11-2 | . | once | TGTGCCAGCAGCCCAGATTTGGACCCCATTGCCTATGGCTACACCTTC | CASSPDLDPIAYGYTF
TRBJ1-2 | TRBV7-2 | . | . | TGTGCCAGCAGCCTTGGACCTGGGGGCTACACCTTC | CASSLGPGGYTF
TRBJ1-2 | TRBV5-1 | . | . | TGCGCCAGCAGCTCCCCGGGTTCCGGGCCCGGAGGCACCTTC | CASSSPGSGPGGTF
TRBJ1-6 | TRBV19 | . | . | TGTGCCAGTAGTAGGCGACCCGGGACGGCGACTCAGCCCCTCCACTTT | CASSRRPGTATQPLHF
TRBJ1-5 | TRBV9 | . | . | TGTGCCAGCAGCGCCCAAGGTAGGGTTGGGGGCCAGCCCCAGCATTTT | CASSAQGRVGGQPQHF
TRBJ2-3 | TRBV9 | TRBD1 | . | TGTGCCAGCAGCGCCGGGACAGAGGGTACGCAGTATTTT | CASSAGTEGTQYF
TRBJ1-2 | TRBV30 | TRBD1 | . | TGTGCCTGGAGTAAAGGGCTGACAGGGCGACATAACTATGGCTACACCTTC | CAWSKGLTGRHNYGYTF
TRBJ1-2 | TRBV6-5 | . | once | TGTGCCAGCAGTTACTCCCCCGAGCGCGGCTACACCTTC | CASSYSPERGYTF
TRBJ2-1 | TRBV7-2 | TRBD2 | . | TGTGCCAGCAGCTTAGGCGCGGGACTAGCGGGGTACGATAAGCAGTTCTTC | CASSLGAGLAGYDKQFF
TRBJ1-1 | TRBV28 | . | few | TGTGCCAGCAGTTTGCTCGGCATGAACACTGAAGCTTTCTTT | CASSLLGMNTEAFF
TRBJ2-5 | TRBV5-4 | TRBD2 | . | TGTGCCAGCAGCTCCGCGGGGGTCCCGGAGACCCAGTACTTC | CASSSAGVPETQYF
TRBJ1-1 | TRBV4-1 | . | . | TGCGCCAGCAGCCAAGCTGAGCTGAACACTGAAGCTTTCTTT | CASSQAELNTEAFF
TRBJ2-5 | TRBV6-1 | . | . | TGTGCCAGCAGCCCTGGGAGATCGCAGGGACTGTCTCCCCAGTACCAAGAGACCCAGTACTTC | CASSPGRSQGLSPQYQETQYF
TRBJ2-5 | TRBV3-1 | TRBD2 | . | TGTGCCAGCAGCCAAACACGGGAGGGAGAGACCCAGTACTTC | CASSQTREGETQYF
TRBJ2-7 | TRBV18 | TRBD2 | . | TGTGCCAGCTCACCTACGGGGCGGGGGGCATCCTACGAGCAGTACTTC | CASSPTGRGASYEQYF
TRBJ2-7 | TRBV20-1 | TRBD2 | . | TGCAGTGCTAGAGATCTTAAACTAGCGGGGGGGCTTGGAACCTACGAGCAGTACTTC | CSARDLKLAGGLGTYEQYF
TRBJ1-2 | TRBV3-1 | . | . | TGTGCCAGCAGCGTAGGGACAAACTATGGCTACACCTTC | CASSVGTNYGYTF
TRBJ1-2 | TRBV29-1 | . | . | TGCAGCGGGGGTGACAGGTACTATGGCTACACCTTC | CSGGDRYYGYTF
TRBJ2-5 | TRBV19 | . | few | TGTGCCAGTAGTCCGCCGGGAGAGACCCAGTACTTC | CASSPPGETQYF
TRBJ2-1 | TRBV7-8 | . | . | TGTGCCAGCGCGCAGCTGGGGATTTACAATGAGCAGTTCTTC | CASAQLGIYNEQFF
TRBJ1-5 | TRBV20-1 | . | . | TGCAGTGCTAGAGCCGGTCAGCCCCAGCATTTT | CSARAGQPQHF